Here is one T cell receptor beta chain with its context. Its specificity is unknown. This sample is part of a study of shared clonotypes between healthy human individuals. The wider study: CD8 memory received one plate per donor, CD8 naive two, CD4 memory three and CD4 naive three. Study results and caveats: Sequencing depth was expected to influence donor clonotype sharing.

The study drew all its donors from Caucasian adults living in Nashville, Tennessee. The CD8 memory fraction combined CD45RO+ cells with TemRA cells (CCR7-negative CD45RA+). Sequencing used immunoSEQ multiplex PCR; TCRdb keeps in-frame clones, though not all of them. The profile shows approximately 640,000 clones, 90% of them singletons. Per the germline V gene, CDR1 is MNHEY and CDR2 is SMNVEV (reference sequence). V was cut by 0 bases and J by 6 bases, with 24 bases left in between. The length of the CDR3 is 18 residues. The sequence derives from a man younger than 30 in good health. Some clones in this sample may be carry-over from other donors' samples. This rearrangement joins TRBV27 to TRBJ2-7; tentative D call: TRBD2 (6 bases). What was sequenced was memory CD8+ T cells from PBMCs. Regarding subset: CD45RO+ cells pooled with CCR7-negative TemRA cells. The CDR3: CASSLSGQSWGGSGEQYF. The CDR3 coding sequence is TGTGCCAGCAGTTTATCGGGTCAATCGTGGGGAGGTTCGGGCGAGCAGTACTTC.